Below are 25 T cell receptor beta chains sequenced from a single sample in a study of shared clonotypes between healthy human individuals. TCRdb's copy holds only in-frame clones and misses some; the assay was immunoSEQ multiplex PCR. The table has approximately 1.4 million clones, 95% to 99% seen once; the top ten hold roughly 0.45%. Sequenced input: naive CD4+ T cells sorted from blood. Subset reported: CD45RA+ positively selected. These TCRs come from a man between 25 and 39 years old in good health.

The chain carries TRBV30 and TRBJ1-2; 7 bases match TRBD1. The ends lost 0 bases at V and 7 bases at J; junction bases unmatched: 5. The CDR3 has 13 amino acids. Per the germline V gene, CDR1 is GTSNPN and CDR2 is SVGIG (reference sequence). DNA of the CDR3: TGTGCCTGGAGTGTAGGGGGCGCGGGTGGCTACACCTTC. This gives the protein CAWSVGGAGGYTF.

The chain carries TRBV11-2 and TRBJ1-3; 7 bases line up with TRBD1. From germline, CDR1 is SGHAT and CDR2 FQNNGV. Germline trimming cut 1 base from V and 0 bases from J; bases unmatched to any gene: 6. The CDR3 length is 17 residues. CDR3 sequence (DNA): TGTGCCAGCAGCTTAGGGGCCGGGACAGCCTCTGGAAACACCATATATTTT. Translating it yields CASSLGAGTASGNTIYF.

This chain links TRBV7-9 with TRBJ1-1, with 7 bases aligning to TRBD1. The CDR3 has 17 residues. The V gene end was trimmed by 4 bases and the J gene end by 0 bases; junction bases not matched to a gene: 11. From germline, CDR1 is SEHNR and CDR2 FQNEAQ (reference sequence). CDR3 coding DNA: TGTGCCAGCAGCTCAACGACAGGGAGAGCAATGAACACTGAAGCTTTCTTT. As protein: CASSSTTGRAMNTEAFF.

The chain's CDR3 is CASSLTPGQGSGNQPQHF. The CDR3 nucleotides are TGTGCCAGCAGTCTGACTCCGGGACAGGGGAGCGGCAATCAGCCCCAGCATTTT. The chain recombines TRBV28 with TRBJ1-5; 10 bases are shared with TRBD1. V lost 5 bases, J lost 2 bases, and 12 bases stayed unmatched. CDR1 is MDHEN and CDR2 is SYDVKM in the germline V gene. The CDR3 has 18 residues. The entire variable domain, with the rest obtained from reference TRBV28 and TRBJ1-5, is as follows: DVKVTQSSRYLVKRTGEKVFLECVQDMDHENMFWYRQDPGLGLRLIYFSYDVKMKEKGDIPEGYSVSREKKERFSLILESASTNQTSMYLCASSLTPGQGSGNQPQHFGDGTRLSIL.

In DNA, the CDR3 is TGTGCCAGCAGCTTGGCGCCAAACACTGAAGCTTTCTTT. This codes for CASSLAPNTEAFF. This chain joins TRBV5-5 and TRBJ1-1; D call uncertain. The germline gives CDR1 SGHKS, CDR2 YYEKEE (reference sequence). Trimming shortened V by 0 bases and J by 2 bases, and 5 bases separated the two germline ends. The length of the CDR3 is 13 residues.

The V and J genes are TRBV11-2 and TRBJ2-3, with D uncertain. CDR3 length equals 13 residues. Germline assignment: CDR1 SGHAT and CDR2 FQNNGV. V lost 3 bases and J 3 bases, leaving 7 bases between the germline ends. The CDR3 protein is CASSFGRTDTQYF. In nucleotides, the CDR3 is TGTGCCAGCAGCTTTGGACGGACAGATACGCAGTATTTT.

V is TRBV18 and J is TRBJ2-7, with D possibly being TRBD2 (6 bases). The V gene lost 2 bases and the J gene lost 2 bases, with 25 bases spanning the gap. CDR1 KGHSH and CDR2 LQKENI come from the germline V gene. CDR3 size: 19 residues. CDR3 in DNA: TGTGCCAGCTCACCAAATCTCCGAGGATCTGGCGGGGCCCCCTACGAGCAGTACTTC. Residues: CASSPNLRGSGGAPYEQYF.

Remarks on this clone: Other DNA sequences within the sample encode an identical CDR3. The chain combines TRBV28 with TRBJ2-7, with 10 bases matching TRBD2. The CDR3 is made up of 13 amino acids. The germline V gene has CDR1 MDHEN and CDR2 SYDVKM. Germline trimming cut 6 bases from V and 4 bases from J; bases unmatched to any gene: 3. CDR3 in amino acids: CASSLAGVYEQYF. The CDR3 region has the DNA TGTGCCAGCAGCCTAGCGGGAGTATACGAGCAGTACTTC.

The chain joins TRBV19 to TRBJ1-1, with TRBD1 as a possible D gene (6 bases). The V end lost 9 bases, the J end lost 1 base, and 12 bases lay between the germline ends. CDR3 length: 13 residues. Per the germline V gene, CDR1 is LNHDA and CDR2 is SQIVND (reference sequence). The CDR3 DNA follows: TGTGCCAGCCACAGGGAAGCGAACACTGAAGCTTTCTTT. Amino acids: CASHREANTEAFF.

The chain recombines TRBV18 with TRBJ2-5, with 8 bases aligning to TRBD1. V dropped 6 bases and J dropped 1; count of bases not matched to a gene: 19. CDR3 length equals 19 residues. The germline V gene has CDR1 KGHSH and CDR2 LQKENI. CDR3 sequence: CASSQRQAGGAGTQETQYF. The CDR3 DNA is TGTGCCAGCTCTCAAAGGCAGGCAGGGGGCGCAGGAACCCAAGAGACCCAGTACTTC.

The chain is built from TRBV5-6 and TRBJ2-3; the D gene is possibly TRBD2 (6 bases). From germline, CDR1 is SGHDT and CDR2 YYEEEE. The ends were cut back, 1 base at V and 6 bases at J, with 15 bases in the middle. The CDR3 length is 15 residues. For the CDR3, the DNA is TGTGCCAGCAGCTTGTCAGCGGGCGTGGGGGATACGCAGTATTTT. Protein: CASSLSAGVGDTQYF.

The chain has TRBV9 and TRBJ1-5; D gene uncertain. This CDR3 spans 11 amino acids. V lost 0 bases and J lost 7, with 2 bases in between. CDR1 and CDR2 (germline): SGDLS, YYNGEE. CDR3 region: CASSVDQPQHF. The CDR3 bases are TGTGCCAGCAGCGTAGACCAGCCCCAGCATTTT.

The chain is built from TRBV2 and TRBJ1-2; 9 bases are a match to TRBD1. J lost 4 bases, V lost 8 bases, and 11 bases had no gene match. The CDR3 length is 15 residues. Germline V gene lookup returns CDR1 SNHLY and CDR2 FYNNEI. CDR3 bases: TGTGCCAGCCGCGGGACAGGGATGAGTAGCTATGGCTACACCTTC. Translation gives CASRGTGMSSYGYTF.

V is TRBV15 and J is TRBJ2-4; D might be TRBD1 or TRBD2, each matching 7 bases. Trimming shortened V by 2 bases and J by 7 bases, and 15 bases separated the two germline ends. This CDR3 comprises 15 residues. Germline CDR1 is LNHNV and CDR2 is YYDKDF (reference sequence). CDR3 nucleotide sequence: TGTGCCACCAGCAGAACAGGGGAGGGACGGAACATTCAGTACTTC. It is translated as CATSRTGEGRNIQYF.

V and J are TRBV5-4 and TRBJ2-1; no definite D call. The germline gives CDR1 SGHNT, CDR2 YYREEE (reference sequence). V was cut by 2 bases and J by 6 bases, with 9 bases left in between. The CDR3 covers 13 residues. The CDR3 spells CASSFSSLNEQFF. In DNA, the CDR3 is TGTGCCAGCAGCTTCTCTAGTCTCAATGAGCAGTTCTTC.

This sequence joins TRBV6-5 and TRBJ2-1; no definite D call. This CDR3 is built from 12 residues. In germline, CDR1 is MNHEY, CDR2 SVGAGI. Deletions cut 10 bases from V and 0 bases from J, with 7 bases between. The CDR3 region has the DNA TGTGCCACGCTTGGCTCCTACAATGAGCAGTTCTTC. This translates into CATLGSYNEQFF.

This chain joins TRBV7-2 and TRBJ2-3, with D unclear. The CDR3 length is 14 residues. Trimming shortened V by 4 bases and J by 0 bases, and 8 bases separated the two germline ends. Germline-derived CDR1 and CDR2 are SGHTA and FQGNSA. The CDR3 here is CASSYRASTDTQYF. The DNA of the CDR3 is TGTGCCAGCAGCTACCGGGCAAGCACAGATACGCAGTATTTT.

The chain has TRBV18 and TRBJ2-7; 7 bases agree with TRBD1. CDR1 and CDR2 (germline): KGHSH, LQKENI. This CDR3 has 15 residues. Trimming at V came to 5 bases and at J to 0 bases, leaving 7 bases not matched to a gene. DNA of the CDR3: TGTGCCAGCTCAATCTCGACAGGGAGCTCCTACGAGCAGTACTTC. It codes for CASSISTGSSYEQYF.

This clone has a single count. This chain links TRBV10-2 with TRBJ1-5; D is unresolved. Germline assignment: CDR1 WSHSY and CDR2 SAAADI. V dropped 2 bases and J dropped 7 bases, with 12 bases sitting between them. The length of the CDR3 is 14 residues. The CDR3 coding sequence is TGCGCCAGCAGTGAGCCCGCCAACGAACAGCCCCAGCATTTT. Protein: CASSEPANEQPQHF.

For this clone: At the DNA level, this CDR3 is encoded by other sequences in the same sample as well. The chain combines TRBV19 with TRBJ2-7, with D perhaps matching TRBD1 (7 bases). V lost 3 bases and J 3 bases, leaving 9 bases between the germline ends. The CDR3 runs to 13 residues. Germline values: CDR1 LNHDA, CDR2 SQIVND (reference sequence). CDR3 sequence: CASSIQGGYEQYF. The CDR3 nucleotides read TGTGCCAGTAGTATTCAGGGGGGCTACGAGCAGTACTTC.

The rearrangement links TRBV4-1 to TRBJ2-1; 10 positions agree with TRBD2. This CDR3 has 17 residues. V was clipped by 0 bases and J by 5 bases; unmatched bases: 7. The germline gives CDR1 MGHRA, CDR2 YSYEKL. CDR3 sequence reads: CASSQDITAGGNNEQFF. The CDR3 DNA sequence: TGCGCCAGCAGCCAAGATATCACAGCGGGAGGGAACAATGAGCAGTTCTTC.

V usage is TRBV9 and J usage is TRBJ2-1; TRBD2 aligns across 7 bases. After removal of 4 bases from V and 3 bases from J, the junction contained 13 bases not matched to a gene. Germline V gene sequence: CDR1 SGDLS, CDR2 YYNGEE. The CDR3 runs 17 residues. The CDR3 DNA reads TGTGCCAGCAGCCCCGCCCCCGGGACTATCGGCTACAATGAGCAGTTCTTC. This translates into CASSPAPGTIGYNEQFF.

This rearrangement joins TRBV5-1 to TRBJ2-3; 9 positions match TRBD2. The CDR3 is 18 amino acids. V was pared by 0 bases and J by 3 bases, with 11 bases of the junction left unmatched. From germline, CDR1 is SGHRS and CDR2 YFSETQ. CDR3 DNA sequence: TGCGCCAGCAGCTTGGGCCGCGGGGCTAGCGGGATTACAGATACGCAGTATTTT. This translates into CASSLGRGASGITDTQYF.

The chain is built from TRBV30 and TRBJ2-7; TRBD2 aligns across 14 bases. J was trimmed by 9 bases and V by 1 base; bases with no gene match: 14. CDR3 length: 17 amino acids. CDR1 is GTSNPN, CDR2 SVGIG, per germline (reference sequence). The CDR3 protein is CAWSGPSPGLAGVPQYF. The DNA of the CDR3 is TGTGCCTGGAGTGGACCAAGCCCGGGACTAGCGGGAGTTCCGCAGTACTTC.

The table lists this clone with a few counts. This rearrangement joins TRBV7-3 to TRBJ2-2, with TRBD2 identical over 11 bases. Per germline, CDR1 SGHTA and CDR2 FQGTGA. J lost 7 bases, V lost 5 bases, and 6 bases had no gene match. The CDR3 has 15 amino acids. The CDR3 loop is CASSPLAGGFGELFF. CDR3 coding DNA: TGTGCCAGCAGCCCTCTAGCGGGAGGTTTCGGGGAGCTGTTTTTT.